This TCR beta chain is from a study of blood T cell repertoires in COVID-19. At the level of the study: COVID-19 samples collected from the United States, Italy and Spain covered acute and convalescent phases. PBMCs, B-cell-depleted T cells, or T cells were the source of the cDNA or gDNA that made up the material.

This clone was seen once. Trimming removed 4 bases at V and 5 bases at J, with 29 bases between. The CDR3 is made up of 19 amino acids. In germline, CDR1 is SGHRS, CDR2 YFSETQ. How the authors handled the data: Estimates of nucleated cell counts were drawn from the amplification of reference gene primers. Measured with immunoSEQ multiplex PCR; TCRdb has only the in-frame clones, and not every one. V, J and clone size reflect that table, while D and trimming were determined from the DNA. This table has approximately 230,000 clones, around 90% appearing once. The chain combines TRBV5-1 with TRBJ2-3; perhaps TRBD2 as D (7 bases). This TCR derives from an elderly man with acute or convalescent COVID-19. Sequencing used peripheral blood. The CDR3 DNA follows: TGCGCCAGCAGCCTTGGGTTCCACCAAACGGGGGGCCCCCTAGATACGCAGTATTTT. Protein sequence: CASSLGFHQTGGPLDTQYF. Based on the CDR3 plus reference TRBV5-1 and TRBJ2-3, the full variable domain is KAGVTQTPRYLIKTRGQQVTLSCSPISGHRSVSWYQQTPGQGLQFLFEYFSETQRNKGNFPGRFSGRQFSNSRSEMNVSTLELGDSALYLCASSLGFHQTGGPLDTQYFGPGTRLTVL.